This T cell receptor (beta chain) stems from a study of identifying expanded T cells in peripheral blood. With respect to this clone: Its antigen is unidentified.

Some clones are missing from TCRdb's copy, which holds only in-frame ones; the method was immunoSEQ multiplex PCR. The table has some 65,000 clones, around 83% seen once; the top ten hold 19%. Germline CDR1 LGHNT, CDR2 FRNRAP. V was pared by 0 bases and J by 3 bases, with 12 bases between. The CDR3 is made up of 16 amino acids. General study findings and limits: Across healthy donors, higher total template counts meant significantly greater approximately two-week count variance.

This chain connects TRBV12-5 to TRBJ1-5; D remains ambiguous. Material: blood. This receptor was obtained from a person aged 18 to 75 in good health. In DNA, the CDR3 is TGTGCTAGTGGTTTGGTCGAGGCAGCCTACAATCAGCCCCAGCATTTT. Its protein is CASGLVEAAYNQPQHF.